This TCR beta chain comes out of a study of blood T cell repertoires in COVID-19. For the study at large: The origin of the acute and convalescent COVID-19 samples was the United States, Italy and Spain. Sample material is recorded as cDNA or gDNA derived from T cells, B-cell-depleted T cells, or PBMCs.

Germline CDR1 and CDR2: SGHNT and YYREEE (reference sequence). Trimming at V came to 2 bases and at J to 7 bases, leaving 10 bases not matched to a gene. The CDR3 runs to 16 residues. Per the authors' pipeline: Reference gene primer amplification yielded estimated nucleated cell counts. Data came from immunoSEQ multiplex PCR; TCRdb stores just in-frame clones and leaves some out. D and trimming come from the DNA, and the V and J calls and clone size come from that table. The sample has about 90,000 clones, 75% to 90% seen once. The source of this sequence is a man older than 75 with active or convalescent COVID-19. Material: peripheral blood. The chain carries TRBV5-4 and TRBJ2-7; 12 positions match TRBD1. The CDR3, as DNA: TGTGCCAGCAGCTTCACTGGGGGACAGGGGGCTTGGGAGCAGTACTTC. Translation: CASSFTGGQGAWEQYF. Variable domain in full (rest from reference TRBV5-4 and TRBJ2-7): ETGVTQSPTHLIKTRGQQVTLRCSSQSGHNTVSWYQQALGQGPQFIFQYYREEENGRGNFPPRFSGLQFPNYSSELNVNALELDDSALYLCASSFTGGQGAWEQYFGPGTRLTVT.